This T cell receptor (beta chain) comes out of a study of blood T cell repertoires in COVID-19. Researchers sorted participants into cohorts using their self-reported clinical history. Recovered Cohort 3 donors showed two negative PCRs, clearance, or symptom resolution. The V and J ends lost 3 bases and 5 bases respectively, with 11 bases between them. The CDR3 consists of 15 residues. Per the germline V gene, CDR1 is KGHSH and CDR2 is LQKENI. Study processing details: Amplification of reference gene primers provided the estimated nucleated cell counts. The data were produced by immunoSEQ multiplex PCR, yet TCRdb's version contains in-frame clones alone and is incomplete. The V and J calls and clone size come from that table; D and trimming were worked out from the DNA. The repertoire includes approximately 270,000 clones, approximately 84% of them detected once, and more than 1.5% sits in the top ten.

This clonotype was obtained from a man aged 35-49 years who had recovered from COVID-19. The rearrangement uses TRBV18 and TRBJ1-6; a possible D gene is TRBD1 (6 bases). The sample was PBMCs or T cells enriched from blood (not recorded which). The CDR3 here is CASSPTAGDNSPLHF. CDR3 coding DNA: TGTGCCAGCTCACCGACAGCAGGGGATAATTCACCCCTCCACTTT.